A selection of T cell receptor beta chains follows, all from one sample in a study of shared T cell receptors in the human thymus. The table came from immunoSEQ multiplex PCR; TCRdb's copy has only in-frame clones and leaves some out. The table lists 650,000 to 950,000 clones, 70% to 90% of them singletons. The sample was also linked to a second study, of human thymus T cells.

Specimen: thymocytes. Receptors were obtained from a girl in the first two years of life with a congenital heart defect. Both conserved end residues are part of each CDR3.

15,TRBV6-1,TRBJ1-5,CAILRGEGYNQPQHF
16,TRBV11-2,TRBJ2-2,CATLLEEALDTGELFF
14,TRBV2,TRBJ1-2,CASLGRDRGYGYTF
19,TRBV11-2,TRBJ2-6,CASSGWTGGSDSGANVLTF
14,TRBV28,TRBJ1-5,CASRLSPGGQPQHF
11,TRBV29-1,TRBJ1-2,CSVARGYGYTF
15,TRBV13,TRBJ2-3,CASSPRTSWADTQYF
14,TRBV14,TRBJ1-1,CASSQPWGDTEAFF
13,TRBV10-1,TRBJ2-7,CATPGVYPYEQYF
12,TRBV9,TRBJ2-1,CASMVRDNEQFF
13,TRBV6-5,TRBJ2-7,CASRDTKAYEQYF
17,TRBV7-9,TRBJ2-1,CASSLFVGGDNDNEQFF
15,TRBV6-5,TRBJ2-5,CASSYPPSEGETQYF
13,TRBV28,TRBJ1-5,CASNRGRDQPQHF
16,TRBV6-4,TRBJ2-7,CASSQTIGTGVYEQYF
15,TRBV4-1,TRBJ1-2,CASSQDSRRPYGYTF
14,TRBV6-5,TRBJ1-2,CASSPRGGVYGYTF
13,TRBV6-1,TRBJ2-5,CASSERGWETQYF
15,TRBV25-1,TRBJ1-2,CASSDRSTRDKSYTF
20,TRBV4-3,TRBJ1-1,CASSQGPRGTGGPVNTEAFF
15,TRBV25-1,TRBJ1-6,CASSFPGKPDSPLHF
14,TRBV27,TRBJ1-1,CASRLQPGSTEAFF
17,TRBV14,TRBJ1-1,CASSQDGYGGGEHEAFF
16,TRBV5-1,TRBJ1-1,CASSLAPAGACTEAFF
19,TRBV7-3,TRBJ2-1,CASSSALHDLAGRAGEQFF
16,TRBV10-3,TRBJ2-7,CAISESAGAAGNEQYF
15,TRBV10-3,TRBJ1-2,CAISEFDRTNYGYTF
17,TRBV7-8,TRBJ2-1,CASSLTIRDRGGYEQFF
16,TRBV7-9,TRBJ2-1,CASSTTSVISYNEQFF
17,TRBV6-1,TRBJ2-1,CASSEALGVSSYNEQFF
12,TRBV9,TRBJ2-1,CASSPVGNEQFF
14,TRBV10-3,TRBJ1-1,CAIGTEMMNTEAFF
14,TRBV6-1,TRBJ1-1,CASRRTPIVAEAFF
13,TRBV6-5,TRBJ1-6,CASSLSSDSPLHF
15,TRBV12-5,TRBJ1-2,CASGLGTGEDYGYTF
14,TRBV5-4,TRBJ2-4,CASSSRAGKNIQYF
15,TRBV27,TRBJ1-1,CASSLGPPREVEAFF
20,TRBV9,TRBJ2-5,CASSGPIGASGGFSQETQYF
17,TRBV4-1,TRBJ1-2,CASSRSTGGPIYYGYTF
16,TRBV5-5,TRBJ1-2,CASSLRSTHLNYGYTF
20,TRBV2,TRBJ2-3,CASSDPSSGGPDSGTDTQYF
12,TRBV9,TRBJ1-2,CASSPRTGGYTF
15,TRBV7-2,TRBJ2-1,CASSRHWTGSYEQFF
13,TRBV2,TRBJ2-7,CALGDTGHYEQYF
20,TRBV9,TRBJ2-3,CASSVSINSTGHRHGNTQYF
13,TRBV7-6,TRBJ2-2,CASRAGRTGELFF
15,TRBV9,TRBJ1-2,CASSVVGQGSYGYTF
19,TRBV7-2,TRBJ2-3,CASSPHLAGGRFGTDTQYF
13,TRBV7-2,TRBJ2-5,CASSSASSETQYF
15,TRBV7-9,TRBJ1-1,CASSLRAGPNTEAFF
15,TRBV25-1,TRBJ1-2,CASSDFPRGNYGYTF
16,TRBV7-3,TRBJ2-2,CASSNTGVVLPGELFF
17,TRBV6-1,TRBJ2-5,CASSGGVQRGGKETQYF
16,TRBV7-2,TRBJ2-3,CASSSRLAADTDTQYF
12,TRBV2,TRBJ2-1,CAAETLANEQFF
14,TRBV7-8,TRBJ2-5,CASSLADREETQYF
12,TRBV21-1,TRBJ1-1,CLRNRVNTEAFF
12,TRBV19,TRBJ1-5,CASSPDYQPQHF
18,TRBV4-2,TRBJ2-7,CASSPAGGPTGQYYEQYF